One TCR beta chain is described in this entry. Its antigen is unknown. The record has no base qualities; no much larger clone is one base away. Spanning cysteine to phenylalanine, the CDR3 consists of 18 amino acids. Left in the record is the CDR3 DNA by itself, 54 bases read in frame from the first base. This specimen comes from a study of STAT5B mutations in CD4+ large granular lymphocyte leukemia (dated by TCRdb to between 2022 and 2023). For context, the study as a whole: Among healthy controls, the CDR3 'QG' motif was associated with a particular HLA allele. The study compared the TCRbeta repertoires of patients with CD4+ T-cell large granular lymphocyte leukemia against those of healthy blood donors. Flow cytometry on FACSCanto II or FACSVerse showed that the purified fractions were more than 95% pure among lymphocytes. Overall results and qualifications from the work: TRBV06-family usage was enriched among the top patient clones (8/27) compared with healthy controls (2/35). Each patient's main leukemic clonotypes were private, but less than 30% of these clonotypes showed up at low frequency in the non-leukemic repertoires of other patients. Data were not HLA-matched; higher clonality in CD4+ versus CD8+ T-LGLL could reflect the relatively small sample size. CD4-sorted patient repertoires appeared more clonal than healthy CD4+ repertoires, and this difference persisted after removing the putative leukemic clones.

Buffy coats from 35 to 45 blood donors, supplied by the Finnish Red Cross blood service, were used as healthy controls. All TCR-sequenced material derived from peripheral blood: patient blood samples and healthy donor buffy coats. Ficoll-Hypaque gradient centrifugation was used to isolate peripheral blood mononuclear cells. CD4+ cells were purified magnetically from the buffy coats of healthy controls. Genomic DNA was extracted using the Gentra Puregene Cell and Tissue kit, and a Qubit 2.0 fluorometer was used to quantify it. The immunoSEQ assay at survey resolution was used to sequence TCRbeta rearrangements from genomic DNA. Per the original workflow: A lowest detectable productive clonotype frequency of 2.59 x 10-5 was observed in the TCR sequencing data. Only productive TCRbeta rearrangements, meaning sequences that were complete and in-frame, were kept for the analyses. The clonality of each sample was calculated as Simpson clonality in the immunoSEQ Analyzer version 3.0. Clones were binned by frequency as very rare, small, medium, large (1-20%) or hyperexpanded (>20%). Generation probabilities were estimated with OLGA 1.2.3, V-gene circos plots were made with VDJtools, specificities were searched in VDJdb, and CDR3 motifs were identified with GLIPH. In its TCRdb copy, this immuneACCESS table keeps in-frame sequences only and misses some clones. Where compared with another copy, unresolved V genes explain less than half of these, and the others have no known cause. V, J and clone size are those of that table, while D and trimming were read from the DNA. Counted in this sample were tens of thousands of clones; approximately 70% of them appeared once. 2% of the sample belongs to the ten largest clones.

Sequencing used CD4+ T cells from blood buffy coats. The chain uses TRBV7-5 and TRBJ2-4; the D segment call TRBD1 is taken from the table without a DNA check. TRBV7-5 is annotated as a pseudogene. The origin of this receptor is a human donor in good health. The nucleotide sequence is TGTGCCAGAAGCTTGCAGGGGGGCATGGTGTTAGCCAAAAACATTCAGTACTTC. Its protein reads: CARSLQGGMVLAKNIQYF.